The 25 T cell receptor beta chains below all came from one sample that was sequenced in a study of shared clonotypes between healthy human individuals. Method: immunoSEQ multiplex PCR; TCRdb's copy keeps in-frame clones and lacks some. This sample has over a million clones, with approximately 98.5% found just once. Input material: naive CD4+ T cells sorted from blood. Specified subset: CD45RA+ positively selected. The receptors originated from a young man in good health.

This chain uses TRBV28 with TRBJ1-1; TRBD1 agrees at 8 bases. The V segment lost 6 bases and the J segment 2 bases; nucleotides outside the gene matches: 11. CDR3 length: 16 amino acids. The germline V gene encodes CDR1 MDHEN and CDR2 SYDVKM. The CDR3 sequence: CASRWTGRWLNTEAFF. CDR3 DNA sequence: TGTGCCAGCAGATGGACAGGGAGGTGGCTAAACACTGAAGCTTTCTTT. Using reference TRBV28 and TRBJ1-1 for the parts outside the CDR3, the full variable domain is DVKVTQSSRYLVKRTGEKVFLECVQDMDHENMFWYRQDPGLGLRLIYFSYDVKMKEKGDIPEGYSVSREKKERFSLILESASTNQTSMYLCASRWTGRWLNTEAFFGQGTRLTVV.

The rearrangement joins TRBV5-1 to TRBJ2-7; TRBD2 agrees at 12 bases. Per the germline V gene, CDR1 is SGHRS and CDR2 is YFSETQ. The length of the CDR3 is 16 residues. Unmatched junction bases numbered 7, after V lost 3 bases and J lost 3 bases. Here the CDR3 DNA reads TGCGCCAGCAGCTCTGGACTAGCGGGAACTTACTACGAGCAGTACTTC. Translating gives CASSSGLAGTYYEQYF. The whole variable domain, remainder taken from reference TRBV5-1 and TRBJ2-7, is KAGVTQTPRYLIKTRGQQVTLSCSPISGHRSVSWYQQTPGQGLQFLFEYFSETQRNKGNFPGRFSGRQFSNSRSEMNVSTLELGDSALYLCASSSGLAGTYYEQYFGPGTRLTVT.

The genes are TRBV11-2 and TRBJ1-1, with 7 nucleotides matching TRBD1. The CDR3 runs 15 residues. The germline CDR1 and CDR2 sequences are SGHAT and FQNNGV. The junction had 1 base not matched to a gene; V was cut back by 0 bases and J by 0 bases. The CDR3 here is CASSLEGTVNTEAFF. In nucleotides, the CDR3 is TGTGCCAGCAGCTTAGAGGGGACAGTGAACACTGAAGCTTTCTTT.

The V and J genes are TRBV6-1 and TRBJ2-1; the D is unclear. This CDR3 is built from 15 residues. Germline CDR1 is MNHNS and CDR2 is SASEGT. V shed 8 bases and J shed 5 bases, with 19 bases lying between them. The CDR3 nucleotides read TGTGCCAGCTTCAGGTCCATTAGTGGAAACAATGAGCAGTTCTTC. Translation: CASFRSISGNNEQFF.

J is TRBJ1-1 and V is TRBV9; 8 bases map to TRBD1. The V and J ends lost 3 bases and 0 bases, in that order; junction bases with no gene match: 13. The CDR3 extends over 18 amino acids. CDR1 and CDR2 from the germline V gene are SGDLS and YYNGEE. The CDR3 DNA reads TGTGCCAGCAGCGCCCAGACAGGGGAAGGCAGAATGAACACTGAAGCTTTCTTT. This gives the protein CASSAQTGEGRMNTEAFF.

This chain joins TRBV7-2 and TRBJ1-2, with D possibly matching TRBD1 (5 bases). The germline V gene encodes CDR1 SGHTA and CDR2 FQGNSA. The V end was cut by 3 bases, the J end by 0 bases, with 20 bases between. The CDR3 consists of 18 residues. CDR3 DNA: TGTGCCAGCAGCTTGTTCAGGGCGACCGGGAACGCTAACTATGGCTACACCTTC. The encoded protein is CASSLFRATGNANYGYTF.

The genes are TRBV25-1 and TRBJ1-1; weak D call: TRBD1 (6 bases). V lost 8 bases to trimming and J lost 4 bases, with 17 bases between them. This CDR3 has 14 residues. Germline V gene lookup returns CDR1 MGHDK and CDR2 SYGVNS. DNA for the CDR3: TGTGCCAGCTCACTTACAGGGCCGGTCACTGAAGCTTTCTTT. This sequence encodes CASSLTGPVTEAFF.

The chain joins TRBV6-6 to TRBJ2-5; D unclear. The CDR3 runs to 14 residues. Trimming took off 2 bases at V and 0 bases at J, with 7 bases between the two ends. Germline CDR1 MNHNY, CDR2 SVGAGI (reference sequence). The CDR3 spells CASSYHSYQETQYF. In DNA, the CDR3 is TGTGCCAGCAGTTACCACAGCTACCAAGAGACCCAGTACTTC.

This clone occurred once. The J gene is TRBJ1-5, the V gene TRBV28; D is possibly TRBD1 (5 bases). The CDR3 consists of 15 residues. CDR1 and CDR2 (germline): MDHEN, SYDVKM. Trimming cost V 3 bases and J 7 bases, with 16 bases left between them. The CDR3 loop reads CASSFGEWRGQPQHF. The CDR3 nucleotides read TGTGCCAGCAGTTTCGGGGAGTGGAGGGGACAGCCCCAGCATTTT.

V and J are TRBV28 and TRBJ1-5, with D hard to call. Germline CDR1 reads MDHEN; CDR2 reads SYDVKM. The CDR3 sequence is 16 residues long. V lost 6 bases to trimming and J lost 1 base, with 16 bases between them. The CDR3 is CASRTRKEGSNQPQHF. CDR3 nucleotide sequence: TGTGCCAGCAGGACCCGGAAGGAGGGAAGCAATCAGCCCCAGCATTTT.

This rearrangement joins TRBV11-2 to TRBJ2-1; the D call may be TRBD1 or TRBD2 (5 bases each). Trimming pared 1 base from V and 4 bases from J, leaving 11 bases between. In germline, CDR1 is SGHAT, CDR2 FQNNGV. The CDR3 runs to 15 residues. This CDR3 reads CASSLAVGGYNEQFF. The CDR3 nucleotides are TGTGCCAGCAGCTTAGCGGTTGGGGGTTACAATGAGCAGTTCTTC.

The V and J genes are TRBV7-9 and TRBJ2-5; the D is unclear. Trimming removed 2 bases at V and 5 bases at J, with 21 bases between. The CDR3 runs 17 residues. Germline CDR1 is SEHNR and CDR2 is FQNEAQ (reference sequence). In DNA, the CDR3 is TGTGCCAGCAGCTTACGGTGGGGTAAGGCCCGGGCGGAGACCCAGTACTTC. It yields the protein CASSLRWGKARAETQYF.

V is TRBV6-4 and J is TRBJ2-5; D is unresolved. There are 15 residues in the CDR3. CDR1 is MRHNA, CDR2 SNTAGT, per germline. The V end was cut by 0 bases, the J end by 7 bases, with 15 bases between. The CDR3, as DNA: TGTGCCAGCAGTGACTCCCCGACCCCGATGGGGACCCAGTACTTC. Amino acid sequence: CASSDSPTPMGTQYF.

V gene TRBV27 combines with J gene TRBJ1-4; D is unresolved. Germline CDR1 is MNHEY and CDR2 is SMNVEV (reference sequence). The CDR3 contains 15 residues. V lost 3 bases, J lost 0 bases, and 8 bases lay in between. The CDR3 is CASSLRIATNEKLFF. CDR3 in DNA: TGTGCCAGCAGTTTGAGGATAGCAACTAATGAAAAACTGTTTTTT.

This chain links TRBV5-4 with TRBJ2-2; 7 bases fit TRBD1. CDR3 length: 14 residues. Germline-derived CDR1 and CDR2 are SGHNT and YYREEE (reference sequence). V was clipped by 3 bases and J by 3 bases; unmatched bases: 2. CDR3 residues: CASSSGQHTGELFF. CDR3 in DNA: TGTGCCAGCAGCTCGGGACAGCACACCGGGGAGCTGTTTTTT. Full variable domain (outside the CDR3, taken from reference TRBV5-4 and TRBJ2-2): ETGVTQSPTHLIKTRGQQVTLRCSSQSGHNTVSWYQQALGQGPQFIFQYYREEENGRGNFPPRFSGLQFPNYSSELNVNALELDDSALYLCASSSGQHTGELFFGEGSRLTVL.

Written as DNA, the CDR3 is TGTGCCAAAACAACATTAGGCAGAGAGAAGGGCTACGAGCAGTACTTC. This encodes CAKTTLGREKGYEQYF. This chain uses TRBV30 with TRBJ2-7; D remains ambiguous. Germline loops: CDR1 GTSNPN, CDR2 SVGIG (reference sequence). The V end was cut by 8 bases, the J end by 3 bases, with 26 bases between. The CDR3 sequence is 16 residues long.

This chain joins TRBV14 and TRBJ2-2; 9 nucleotides match TRBD2. The CDR3 runs to 17 residues. The V gene end was trimmed by 2 bases and the J gene end by 3 bases; junction bases not matched to a gene: 7. CDR1 SGHDN and CDR2 FVKESK come from the germline V gene. CDR3 region: CASSQPLLAGYTGELFF. CDR3 in DNA: TGTGCCAGCAGCCAACCCCTGCTAGCGGGGTACACCGGGGAGCTGTTTTTT.

The rearrangement uses TRBV10-3 and TRBJ2-7; D possibly corresponds to TRBD1 (5 bases). Trimming cost V 6 bases and J 3 bases, with 15 bases left between them. This CDR3 contains 14 residues. Looked up from germline, CDR1 is ENHRY and CDR2 is SYGVKD. The CDR3 bases are TGTGCCATCAGGGATAGGGGAACAGGCTACGAGCAGTACTTC. It translates to CAIRDRGTGYEQYF.

V usage is TRBV5-1 and J usage is TRBJ2-1, with D possibly matching TRBD2 (6 bases). The CDR3 sequence is 18 residues long. Germline CDR1 reads SGHRS; CDR2 reads YFSETQ. The V gene lost 1 base and the J gene lost 1 base, with 18 bases spanning the gap. This CDR3 is CASSLRRDSFPSYNEQFF. The CDR3 DNA reads TGCGCCAGCAGCTTGAGGCGGGACTCCTTCCCGTCCTACAATGAGCAGTTCTTC.

The chain employs TRBV6-5 and TRBJ2-5; TRBD2 agrees at 7 bases. After removal of 8 bases from V and 5 bases from J, the junction contained 8 bases not matched to a gene. Germline V gene sequence: CDR1 MNHEY, CDR2 SVGAGI. This CDR3 has 13 amino acids. This CDR3 is CASGRGLGETQYF. CDR3 DNA: TGTGCCAGCGGGAGGGGCCTGGGGGAGACCCAGTACTTC.

This chain uses TRBV5-1 with TRBJ2-7; D gene uncertain. The germline CDR1 and CDR2 sequences are SGHRS and YFSETQ. Trimming left V 4 bases short and J 4 bases short, with 18 bases between. The CDR3 consists of 15 residues. The CDR3 here is CASSREQVQLYEQYF. As DNA, the CDR3 is TGCGCCAGCAGCAGGGAACAAGTTCAACTGTACGAGCAGTACTTC.

This chain links TRBV7-9 with TRBJ2-3; D is perhaps TRBD1 or TRBD2 (5 bases each). Germline CDR1 and CDR2: SEHNR and FQNEAQ (reference sequence). Between the trimmed V and J ends, which lost 5 bases and 1 base, there was a span of 7 bases. This CDR3 has 13 residues. CDR3 protein: CASSRGGTDTQYF. CDR3 sequence (DNA): TGTGCCAGCAGCCGAGGGGGCACAGATACGCAGTATTTT. Using reference TRBV7-9 and TRBJ2-3 for the parts outside the CDR3, the full variable domain is DTGVSQNPRHKITKRGQNVTFRCDPISEHNRLYWYRQTLGQGPEFLTYFQNEAQLEKSRLLSDRFSAERPKGSFSTLEIQRTEQGDSAMYLCASSRGGTDTQYFGPGTRLTVL.

The chain has TRBV5-4 and TRBJ2-6; no firm D call. Germline assignment: CDR1 SGHNT and CDR2 YYREEE (reference sequence). The CDR3 loop spans 16 amino acids. V was pared by 0 bases and J by 2 bases, with 9 bases between. The CDR3 DNA sequence: TGTGCCAGCAGCTTGGACGGCAGACCTGGGGCCAACGTCCTGACTTTC. Translated: CASSLDGRPGANVLTF.

This clone was recorded only once. The rearrangement links TRBV4-1 to TRBJ1-2; D remains ambiguous. The CDR3 covers 14 residues. Germline V gives CDR1 MGHRA, CDR2 YSYEKL. The V gene lost 1 base and the J gene lost 4 bases, with 10 bases spanning the gap. The CDR3 nucleotides are TGCGCCAGCAGCCAAGTTCTTAGTTCCTATGGCTACACCTTC. Protein product: CASSQVLSSYGYTF.

V usage is TRBV27 and J usage is TRBJ1-1; D is perhaps TRBD1 (6 bases). Trimming took off 2 bases at V and 1 base at J, with 14 bases between the two ends. Germline loops: CDR1 MNHEY, CDR2 SMNVEV (reference sequence). CDR3 length equals 16 residues. This chain's CDR3 is CASSLIGQGQNTEAFF. Here the CDR3 DNA reads TGTGCCAGCAGTTTAATCGGGCAGGGACAGAACACTGAAGCTTTCTTT.